This TCR beta chain was captured in a study of blood T cell repertoires in COVID-19. Study-wide context: Sample material is recorded as cDNA or gDNA derived from T cells, B-cell-depleted T cells, or PBMCs.

Germline CDR1 and CDR2: LNHDA and SQIVND (reference sequence). Germline trimming cut 2 bases from V and 1 base from J; bases unmatched to any gene: 15. The CDR3 extends over 20 amino acids. Clones were sequenced by immunoSEQ multiplex PCR, and TCRdb holds only the in-frame ones, with some missing. Here the sample spans over 85,000 clones, about 85% being singletons. What was sequenced was peripheral blood. The chain employs TRBV19 and TRBJ2-3; 10 nucleotides align to TRBD2. The sequence was collected from a man aged 45-60 years with active COVID-19. In DNA form, the CDR3 reads TGTGCCAGTAGTATAAAAATTCCGGGACTAGCGATCCTGGGCACAGATACGCAGTATTTT. Protein product: CASSIKIPGLAILGTDTQYF.